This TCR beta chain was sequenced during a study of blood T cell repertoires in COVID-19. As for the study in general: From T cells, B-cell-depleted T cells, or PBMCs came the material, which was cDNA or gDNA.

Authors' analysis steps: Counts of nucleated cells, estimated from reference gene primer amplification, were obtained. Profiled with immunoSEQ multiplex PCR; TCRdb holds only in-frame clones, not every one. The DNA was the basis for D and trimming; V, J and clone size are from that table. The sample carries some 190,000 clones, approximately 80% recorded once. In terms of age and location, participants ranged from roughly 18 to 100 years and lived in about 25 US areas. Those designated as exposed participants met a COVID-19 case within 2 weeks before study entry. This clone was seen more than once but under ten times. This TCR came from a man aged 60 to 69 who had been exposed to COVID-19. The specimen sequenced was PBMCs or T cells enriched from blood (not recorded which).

CDR3 in amino acids: CASSVVGTGVGGTEAFF. Here the CDR3 DNA reads TGTGCCAGCAGCGTAGTAGGGACAGGGGTAGGCGGCACTGAAGCTTTCTTT. The chain couples TRBV9 to TRBJ1-1; 10 bases are shared with TRBD1. The germline gives CDR1 SGDLS, CDR2 YYNGEE. V lost 0 bases, J lost 4 bases, and 9 bases stayed unmatched. The CDR3 is 17 residues long.